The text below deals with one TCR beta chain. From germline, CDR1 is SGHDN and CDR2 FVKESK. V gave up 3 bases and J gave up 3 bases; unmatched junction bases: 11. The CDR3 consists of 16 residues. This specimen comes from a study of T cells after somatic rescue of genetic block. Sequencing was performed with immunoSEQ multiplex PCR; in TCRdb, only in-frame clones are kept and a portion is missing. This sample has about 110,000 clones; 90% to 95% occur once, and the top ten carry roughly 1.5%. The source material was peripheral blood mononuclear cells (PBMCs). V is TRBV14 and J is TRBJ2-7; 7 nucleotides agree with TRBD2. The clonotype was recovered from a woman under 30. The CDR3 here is CASSHLLGEGRYEQYF. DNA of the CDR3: TGTGCCAGCAGCCACCTTCTTGGGGAGGGGCGCTACGAGCAGTACTTC.